This T cell receptor (beta chain) originates from a study of human T cells and chemical hapten exposure listed by TCRdb under 2021. Background on the whole study: For sensitization, 2% DPC in acetone was applied to a roughly 2 cm by roughly 2 cm area of upper inner arm skin. Throughout the study period of roughly 24 weeks, patients also received therapeutic DPC doses to the scalp every week. Patch testing was performed on the upper back with Finn chambers containing 0.01% DPC, and the patch tests were scored after 6 days according to International Contact Dermatitis Research Group standards. Alopecia areata with under or over 50% scalp involvement, alopecia totalis and alopecia universalis were represented in the patient cohort, which was mostly female. Libraries were combined into a pool for sequencing, and differences in TCR yield between samples came mainly from small differences in library volumes within the pool. This study followed changes in the peripheral blood TCR repertoire in vivo during primary and secondary sensitization of alopecia patients to the hapten diphenylcyclopropenone (DPC). Blood samples were taken from patients before sensitization (week 0) and at 2, 6 and about 24 weeks after DPC sensitization. Roughly 30 alopecia patients provided blood for TCR sequencing at one to four time points (pre-sensitization, 2, 6 and 24 weeks). Results and caveats for the whole study, not just this receptor: The number of PT1 expanded TCRs positively correlated with patch test score, significant at thresholds 8, 16 and 32 but not 4. Significantly more large CDR3 similarity clusters were formed by expanded TCRs than by pre-sensitization or healthy control sets, consistent with antigen-driven responses. After repeated subsampling, the strength of the expansion versus patch-test correlation and the threshold at which it became significant changed. Because every patient had alopecia, a presumed autoimmune disease, the patients' immune response might differ from that of healthy individuals. No change with DPC sensitization was found in the number of TCRs above 1 in 1000 frequency, and no evidence of global repertoire structure alterations was found.

Explained via the paper, the time point label denotes: patch test 3, about 24 weeks after DPC sensitization. The intended sense of this specimen's treatment or condition label: therapeutic diphenylcyclopropenone sensitization with weekly scalp DPC. At every patch-test visit, the blood draw took place before the patch test was put on. To be eligible, patients had to be aged 18 to 70, diagnosed with alopecia and judged suitable for DPC therapy, while pregnant patients were excluded. Total RNA was extracted from unfractionated whole blood that had been collected in Tempus Blood RNA tubes. From the cysteine through the valine, the CDR3 covers 13 amino acids. Only CDR3 DNA is held: 39 bases, read in frame from base 1. CDR1 SGHTA and CDR2 FQGNSA were looked up in the germline V gene. V is shortened by 0 bases, J by 5 bases, and the region joining them spans 8 bases. As to this clonotype: Its antigen is unknown. It has no much larger one-base neighbor in the sample; base qualities were not kept.

Libraries were constructed by RACE. The sequencing machine was a NextSeq 500. During library preparation, unique molecular identifiers were attached to individual cDNA molecules so that TCRs could be counted quantitatively and reproducibly. For every blood RNA sample, sequencing covered both the TCR alpha and TCR beta chains. The study's own analysis went as follows. Samples had a median of roughly 100,000 TCRs, with a range from 23,224 to 690,600. The Decombinator software suite was used to annotate V, J and CDR3 in the TCR reads. To make PS versus PT1 abundance plots, every sample was subsampled to the same number of TCRs (28,000). TCRs were defined as expanded if absent before sensitization and observed at least eight times at the 2-week time point. TCRdb reanalyzed the raw reads on its own, using fastp at Q25 for trimming and MiXCR for clone calling, and kept in-frame beta chains. Duplicate CDR3 protein sequences are folded into a single record with the most common DNA and genes. TCRdb assigned the V and J calls; the authors' analysis was not used. The sample profile shows approximately 110,000 distinct CDR3 sequences; less than 35% of them were found once. Roughly 2.7% of the sample is in the top ten clones.

The source of this sequence is a middle-aged man with alopecia areata. Some clones in this sample may be carry-over from other donors' samples. This chain joins TRBV7-2 to TRBJ2-7, with no D gene named confidently. Sequenced here: whole blood, sampled in connection with sensitization to the hapten diphenylcyclopropenone (DPC). The DNA sequence is as follows: TGTGCCAGCAGCTTAGCCCCATTAAACGAGCAGTACGTC. Its translation reads: CASSLAPLNEQYV.